These 15 T cell receptor beta chains came from one sample sequenced in a study of T-cell reconstitution after alpha-beta-depleted transplantation in children. Unique molecular identifiers were used to barcode this TCRbeta library. TCRdb redid the calling of the PCR reads with MiXCR, one entry per CDR3 protein. The sample contains about a million distinct CDR3 sequences, around 30% of which appear only once. The material was PBMCs, mostly from graft donor cells, obtained 360 days after TCRalphabeta/CD19-depleted stem cell transplant. Receptors were obtained from a boy in the first two years of life who had a stem cell transplant for SCID, so the T cells may come from the graft donor.

V gene TRBV28 combines with J gene TRBJ1-4, with 7 bases lining up with TRBD1. The germline CDR1 and CDR2 sequences are MDHEN and SYDVKM. This CDR3 is 12 amino acids long. V shed 5 bases, J shed 11 bases, and the junction held 5 bases outside the gene matches. CDR3 DNA: TGTGCCAGCAGTGTCGACAGGGAGAAACTGTTTTTT. It yields the protein CASSVDREKLFF.

This clonotype was counted a few times. V is TRBV5-6 and J is TRBJ2-1; D is tentatively TRBD1 or TRBD2 (5 bases each). The germline gives CDR1 SGHDT, CDR2 YYEEEE. This CDR3 is 16 amino acids long. V lost 2 bases to trimming and J lost 2 bases, with 14 bases between them. CDR3 sequence: CASSFEEGLTYNEQFF. DNA for the CDR3: TGTGCCAGCAGCTTTGAAGAGGGGTTGACCTACAATGAGCAGTTCTTC.

This clonotype was counted a few times. The genes are TRBV20-1 and TRBJ1-1, with TRBD1 identical over 7 bases. Germline CDR1 DFQATT, CDR2 SNEGSKA (reference sequence). V lost 3 bases and J lost 1; bases outside the gene matches: 14. The CDR3 spans 17 residues. CDR3 nucleotides: TGCAGTGCTAGGAGCCCAACCGACAGGGCCCAGAACACTGAAGCTTTCTTT. Its protein is CSARSPTDRAQNTEAFF.

This clonotype was recorded a few times. The chain couples TRBV4-3 to TRBJ2-2; D tentatively fits TRBD1 or TRBD2 (7 bases each). The CDR3 runs to 16 residues. V dropped 10 bases and J dropped 6 bases, with 24 bases sitting between them. Looked up from germline, CDR1 is LGHNA and CDR2 is YSLEER. CDR3 nucleotides: TGCGCCACCATCAGACATGGGGAGGGACAGTCCGGGGAGCTGTTTTTT. It is translated as CATIRHGEGQSGELFF.

The gene calls are TRBV20-1 and TRBJ2-7; TRBD1 aligns across 8 bases. The CDR3 runs to 14 residues. Trimming at V came to 4 bases and at J to 3 bases, leaving 8 bases not matched to a gene. In germline, CDR1 is DFQATT, CDR2 SNEGSKA (reference sequence). The CDR3 loop is CSANPTGDSYEQYF. In nucleotides, the CDR3 is TGCAGTGCTAACCCGACAGGGGATAGCTACGAGCAGTACTTC.

In its sample, this clonotype was seen a few times. The genes are TRBV15 and TRBJ2-5; possible D gene TRBD1, 6 bases. CDR3 length equals 15 residues. V lost 2 bases and J lost 1, with 11 bases in between. Germline assignment: CDR1 LNHNV and CDR2 YYDKDF (reference sequence). Written as DNA, the CDR3 is TGTGCCACCAGCAGAAGCCCAGGGGCCCAAGAGACCCAGTACTTC. Translating it yields CATSRSPGAQETQYF.

This clonotype was counted a few times. This chain connects TRBV12-3 or TRBV12-4 to TRBJ1-5; D may be TRBD1 (5 bases). V lost 1 base and J 3 bases, leaving 7 bases between the germline ends. The CDR3 has 14 amino acids. DNA for the CDR3: TGTGCCAGCAGTTTAGGACAGTACAATCAGCCCCAGCATTTT. It codes for CASSLGQYNQPQHF.

The gene calls are TRBV10-3 and TRBJ2-1, with 12 bases matching TRBD2. V gave up 6 bases and J gave up 5 bases; unmatched junction bases: 8. Germline V gene sequence: CDR1 ENHRY, CDR2 SYGVKD. CDR3 length: 16 amino acids. As DNA, the CDR3 is TGTGCCATCAGCGACGGACTAGCGGGGTATCACAATGAGCAGTTCTTC. It is translated as CAISDGLAGYHNEQFF.

The gene calls are TRBV4-1 and TRBJ2-1; D is perhaps TRBD1 (6 bases). Per the germline V gene, CDR1 is MGHRA and CDR2 is YSYEKL. The CDR3 loop spans 18 amino acids. V dropped 1 base and J dropped 1 base, with 17 bases sitting between them. In nucleotides, the CDR3 is TGCGCCAGCAGCCAAGGGCCGCAGGGGAAGTTTTCCTACAATGAGCAGTTCTTC. It is translated as CASSQGPQGKFSYNEQFF.

This clonotype was counted only a few times. Here the CDR3 DNA reads TGTGCCAGCAGTTACTCGTTTACAGCTCCCTACAATGAGCAGTTCTTC. Its protein is CASSYSFTAPYNEQFF. The gene calls are TRBV6-5 and TRBJ2-1; unclear D gene. V gave up 0 bases and J gave up 2 bases, with 11 bases separating them. Germline V gives CDR1 MNHEY, CDR2 SVGAGI. CDR3 length equals 16 residues.

The rearrangement uses TRBV24-1 and TRBJ2-1; possible D gene TRBD1, 6 bases. V lost 0 bases to trimming and J lost 11 bases, with 7 bases between them. Per the germline V gene, CDR1 is KGHDR and CDR2 is SFDVKD. This CDR3 contains 12 residues. In DNA, the CDR3 is TGTGCCACCAGTGATTTGGGACAGCAGCAGTTCTTC. Translating gives CATSDLGQQQFF.

The V call is TRBV4-1, the J call TRBJ2-7; 8 nucleotides align to TRBD1. Germline lookup yields CDR1 MGHRA and CDR2 YSYEKL. The CDR3 covers 15 residues. V lost 1 base and J lost 5; bases outside the gene matches: 7. CDR3 bases: TGCGCCAGCAGCCAAGTAGGAACAGGGGGGAACGAGCAGTACTTC. It encodes CASSQVGTGGNEQYF.

This clonotype was seen more than once but under ten times. The rearrangement links TRBV12-3 or TRBV12-4 to TRBJ2-7, with 7 bases matching TRBD1. V shed 3 bases and J 5 bases; nucleotides not matched to a gene: 13. This CDR3 is 16 amino acids long. The CDR3 loop is CASSLGKGQYWDEQYF. CDR3 nucleotides: TGTGCCAGCAGTTTGGGAAAGGGACAGTACTGGGACGAGCAGTACTTC.

In this sample, this clonotype turned up a few times. V gene TRBV6-2 or TRBV6-3 combines with J gene TRBJ2-3, with 11 bases aligning to TRBD2. The V gene end was trimmed by 3 bases and the J gene end by 1 base; junction bases not matched to a gene: 9. The CDR3 runs to 18 residues. Germline loops: CDR1 MNHEY, CDR2 SVGEGT. For the CDR3, the DNA is TGTGCCAGCAGTTATACTAAAGAGGGACTAGCGGGCACAGATACGCAGTATTTT. It specifies CASSYTKEGLAGTDTQYF.

The chain carries TRBV12-3 or TRBV12-4 and TRBJ2-5; TRBD1 matches 8 bases. The CDR3 is made up of 15 amino acids. The ends lost 2 bases at V and 5 bases at J; junction bases unmatched: 7. The CDR3 here is CASSLSTGGGETQYF. CDR3 nucleotide sequence: TGTGCCAGCAGTTTATCCACAGGGGGTGGCGAGACCCAGTACTTC.